The rows below give T cell receptor beta chains drawn from one sample of a study of blood T cell repertoires in COVID-19. The method was immunoSEQ multiplex PCR; TCRdb's version includes in-frame clones alone and lacks a portion of them. The profile shows 75,000 to 100,000 clones, around four fifths of them singletons. Sequenced: peripheral blood. The source is a woman aged 80 or over with acute or convalescent COVID-19. Both conserved end residues are part of each CDR3. Each record gives: J gene, V gene, clone size, D gene, CDR3 protein, CDR3 DNA. A D gene is named only where the DNA matches it firmly. Not every row has a clone size; where given, it reads once, few, many or a size class.

>TRBJ2-7|TRBV7-2|-|TRBD2
CASSNLAASSYEQYF
TGTGCCAGCAGCAATCTAGCGGCAAGCTCCTACGAGCAGTACTTC
>TRBJ2-5|TRBV10-3|-|TRBD2
CAISGSGRAGGSETQYF
TGTGCCATCAGTGGCAGCGGGAGGGCCGGGGGCTCAGAGACCCAGTACTTC
>TRBJ2-2|TRBV5-1|few|-
CASSLPSGTRNTGELFF
TGCGCCAGCAGCTTGCCATCGGGGACTCGGAACACCGGGGAGCTGTTTTTT
>TRBJ1-4|TRBV4-1|-|-
CASSQGISGIGEKLFF
TGCGCCAGCAGCCAAGGGATCTCGGGGATTGGAGAAAAACTGTTTTTT
>TRBJ2-5|TRBV28|once|TRBD1
CASSLATGFQETQYF
TGTGCCAGCAGTTTGGCGACAGGGTTCCAAGAGACCCAGTACTTC
>TRBJ1-4|TRBV15|-|TRBD1
CATSTNRGVNEKLFF
TGTGCCACCAGCACTAACAGGGGGGTTAATGAAAAACTGTTTTTT
>TRBJ2-7|TRBV29-1|-|TRBD2
CSVLRGSVHEQYF
TGCAGCGTACTGCGGGGGAGTGTCCACGAGCAGTACTTC
>TRBJ1-5|TRBV18|-|-
CASSPGAGAQPQHF
TGTGCCAGCTCCCCCGGGGCGGGGGCTCAGCCCCAGCATTTT
>TRBJ1-1|TRBV5-4|-|-
CASSPGERNTKAFF
TGTGCCAGCAGTCCGGGAGAACGGAATACAAAAGCTTTCTTT
>TRBJ1-6|TRBV19|-|-
CASSPQRRGTNNSPLHF
TGTGCCAGTAGTCCACAGAGACGGGGGACGAATAATTCACCCCTCCACTTT
>TRBJ2-7|TRBV11-2|-|TRBD2
CASSPVASGRFTSEQYF
TGTGCCAGCAGCCCGGTGGCTAGCGGGAGATTCACCTCCGAGCAGTACTTC
>TRBJ1-2|TRBV10-3|-|TRBD1
CAISENRGQGVDGYTF
TGTGCCATCAGTGAGAATCGAGGGCAGGGGGTGGATGGCTACACCTTC
>TRBJ1-3|TRBV10-3|-|-
CAISEQQAYGNTIYF
TGTGCCATCAGTGAACAACAGGCGTACGGAAACACCATATATTTT
>TRBJ1-2|TRBV2|-|-
CASSLQLHYGYTF
TGTGCCAGCAGCCTACAGCTGCACTATGGCTACACCTTC
>TRBJ1-2|TRBV18|-|-
CASSPPGTGQGRGYTF
TGTGCCAGCTCACCTCCCGGGACGGGACAAGGTCGTGGCTACACCTTC
>TRBJ1-3|TRBV6-5|-|TRBD1
CASRSGTGGNIYF
TGTGCCAGCAGGTCCGGGACAGGGGGTAACATATATTTT
>TRBJ1-1|TRBV10-3|-|-
CAISDAGYITFF
TGTGCCATCAGTGATGCAGGGTATATAACTTTCTTT
>TRBJ1-5|TRBV10-2|-|-
CASSERQGHQPQHF
TGCGCCAGCAGTGAGAGGCAGGGTCATCAGCCCCAGCATTTT
>TRBJ2-7|TRBV11-3|few|TRBD2
CASSSPGLAGGEQYF
TGTGCCAGCAGCTCCCCGGGACTAGCGGGAGGGGAGCAGTACTTC
>TRBJ1-4|TRBV19|-|TRBD1
CASSLHAGTGGLDEKLFF
TGTGCCAGTAGTCTTCACGCCGGGACAGGGGGCTTGGATGAAAAACTGTTTTTT
>TRBJ2-2|TRBV7-3|few|TRBD2
CASSLSGSGTGELFF
TGTGCCAGCAGCTTAAGCGGGAGCGGTACCGGGGAGCTGTTTTTT
>TRBJ2-2|TRBV18|-|-
CASSPQKTANTGELFF
TGTGCCAGCTCACCACAAAAGACAGCCAACACCGGGGAGCTGTTTTTT
>TRBJ2-5|TRBV6-5|-|-
CASTLQGAGEETQYF
TGTGCCAGCACCCTCCAGGGGGCGGGGGAAGAGACCCAGTACTTC
>TRBJ1-4|TRBV6-5|-|TRBD1
CASSFTGENEKLFF
TGTGCCAGCAGTTTCACAGGGGAAAATGAAAAACTGTTTTTT
>TRBJ1-1|TRBV5-5|-|-
CASSSGQLNTEAFF
TGTGCCAGCAGCTCCGGACAATTGAACACTGAAGCTTTCTTT
>TRBJ1-1|TRBV7-2|-|-
CASTPYGGTEAFF
TGTGCCAGCACCCCATACGGGGGCACTGAAGCTTTCTTT
>TRBJ1-2|TRBV11-2|-|-
CASSSQRWQMEGYTF
TGTGCCAGCAGCTCCCAGAGGTGGCAGATGGAGGGCTACACCTTC
>TRBJ1-2|TRBV6-1|-|-
CASSEVGGASNYGYTF
TGTGCCAGCAGTGAAGTGGGAGGGGCCTCTAACTATGGCTACACCTTC
>TRBJ2-2|TRBV5-4|few|-
CASTSASGSLTGELFF
TGTGCCAGCACTTCAGCGAGCGGGTCTCTGACCGGGGAGCTGTTTTTT
>TRBJ2-3|TRBV2|-|-
CASSEARSFPQYF
TGTGCCAGCAGTGAAGCGCGGTCCTTTCCGCAGTATTTT
>TRBJ2-2|TRBV12-3/TRBV12-4|-|-
CASSFGPGELFF
TGTGCCAGCAGTTTTGGCCCCGGGGAGCTGTTTTTT